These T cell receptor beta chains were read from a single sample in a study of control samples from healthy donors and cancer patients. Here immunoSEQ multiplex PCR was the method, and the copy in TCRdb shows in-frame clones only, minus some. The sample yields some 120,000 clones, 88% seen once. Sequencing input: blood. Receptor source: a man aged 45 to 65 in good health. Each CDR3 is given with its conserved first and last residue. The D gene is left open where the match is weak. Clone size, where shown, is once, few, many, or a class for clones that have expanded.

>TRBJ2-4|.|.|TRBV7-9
CASSNREGTDKNIQYF
TGTGCCAGCAGCAACAGGGAAGGGACGGACAAAAACATTCAGTACTTC
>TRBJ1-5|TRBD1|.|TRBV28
CASSWGTGEGQPQHF
TGTGCCAGCAGTTGGGGTACAGGGGAGGGTCAGCCCCAGCATTTT
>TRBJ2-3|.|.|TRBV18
CASSPPLGTNETDTQYF
TGTGCCAGCTCACCACCCCTCGGGACGAACGAAACAGATACGCAGTATTTT
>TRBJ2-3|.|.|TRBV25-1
CASSEEGAAVDTQYF
TGTGCCAGCAGTGAAGAAGGGGCCGCTGTGGATACGCAGTATTTT
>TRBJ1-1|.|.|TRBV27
CASSLRGNTEAFF
TGTGCCAGCAGTTTGAGGGGGAACACTGAAGCTTTCTTT
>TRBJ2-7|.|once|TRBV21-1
CATEDKGNF
TGTGCCACCGAGGATAAAGGGAACTTC
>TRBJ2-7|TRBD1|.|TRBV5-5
CASSPTAGTGPGEQYF
TGTGCCAGCAGCCCAACGGCTGGGACAGGACCGGGGGAGCAGTACTTC
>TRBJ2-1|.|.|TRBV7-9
CASSLAGSYNEQFF
TGTGCCAGCAGCTTAGCGGGGTCCTACAATGAGCAGTTCTTC
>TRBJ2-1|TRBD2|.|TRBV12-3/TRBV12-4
CASSPTSVEQFF
TGTGCCAGCAGCCCTACTAGCGTCGAGCAGTTCTTC
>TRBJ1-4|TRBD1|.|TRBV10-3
CAIRDREDEKLFF
TGTGCCATCAGGGACAGGGAGGATGAAAAACTGTTTTTT
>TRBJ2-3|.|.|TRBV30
CAWSPSNIISTDTQYF
TGTGCCTGGAGTCCTAGTAACATCATAAGCACAGATACGCAGTATTTT
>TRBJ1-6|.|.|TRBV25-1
CASSYQTGGNSPLHF
TGTGCCAGCAGTTACCAGACAGGCGGCAATTCACCCCTCCACTTT
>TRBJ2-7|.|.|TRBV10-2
CASSESWSASFEQYF
TGCGCCAGCAGTGAAAGCTGGTCTGCGTCCTTCGAGCAGTACTTC
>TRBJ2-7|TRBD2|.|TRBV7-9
CASTDGTSGLPYEQYF
TGTGCCAGCACCGATGGGACTAGCGGATTACCCTACGAGCAGTACTTC
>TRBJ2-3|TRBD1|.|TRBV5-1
CASSDNPVRGGPDTQYF
TGCGCCAGCAGCGACAACCCGGTTCGAGGGGGCCCAGATACGCAGTATTTT
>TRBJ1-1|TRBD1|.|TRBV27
CASSLWGRQGGMNTEAFF
TGTGCCAGCAGTTTATGGGGCCGACAGGGGGGGATGAACACTGAAGCTTTCTTT
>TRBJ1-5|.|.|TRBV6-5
CASSVSSYSNQPQHF
TGTGCCAGCAGCGTTAGTAGTTATAGCAATCAGCCCCAGCATTTT
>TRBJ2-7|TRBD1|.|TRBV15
CATSSGTGYEQYF
TGTGCCACCAGCAGCGGGACAGGCTACGAGCAGTACTTC
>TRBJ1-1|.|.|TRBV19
CASSTLLSTEAFF
TGTGCCAGTAGTACCCTTCTTAGCACTGAAGCTTTCTTT
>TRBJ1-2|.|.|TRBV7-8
CASSLAQEVSLYGYTF
TGTGCCAGCAGCTTAGCGCAGGAGGTCAGCCTCTATGGCTACACCTTC